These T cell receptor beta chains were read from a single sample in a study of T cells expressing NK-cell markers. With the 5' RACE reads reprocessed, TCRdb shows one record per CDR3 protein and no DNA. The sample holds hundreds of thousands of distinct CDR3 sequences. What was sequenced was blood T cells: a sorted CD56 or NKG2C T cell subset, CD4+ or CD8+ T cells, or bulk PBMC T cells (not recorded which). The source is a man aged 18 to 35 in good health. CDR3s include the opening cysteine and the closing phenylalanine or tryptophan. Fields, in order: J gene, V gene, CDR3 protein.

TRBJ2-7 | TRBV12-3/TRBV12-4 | CASSGLAGGPYEQYF
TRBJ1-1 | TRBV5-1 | CASSLDKLGDTEAFF
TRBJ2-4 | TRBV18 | CASSLPKVGDIQYF
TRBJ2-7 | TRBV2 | CASKKAGVVYEQYF
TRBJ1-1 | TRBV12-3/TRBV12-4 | CASSPPNPLVAEAFF
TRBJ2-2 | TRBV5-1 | CASSFPTGGVRSGELFF
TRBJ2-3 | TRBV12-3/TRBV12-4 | CASSPQRPTDTQYF
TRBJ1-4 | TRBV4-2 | CASSQKDGTTNEKLFF
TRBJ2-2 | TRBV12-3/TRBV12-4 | CASSFNRGLPTGELFF
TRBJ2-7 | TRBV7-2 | CASSLASDGAYEQYF
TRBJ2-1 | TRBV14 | CASSQKDRYNEQFF
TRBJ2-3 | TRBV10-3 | CALGTGNPSTDTQYF
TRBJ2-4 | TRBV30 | CAWSSSGQNIQYF
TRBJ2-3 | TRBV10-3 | CAITRDSSTDTQYF
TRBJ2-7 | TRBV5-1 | CASSPGTGSYEQYF
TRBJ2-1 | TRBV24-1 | CATSDLALDRREHEQFF
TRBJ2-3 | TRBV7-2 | CASSLYRLSTDTQYF
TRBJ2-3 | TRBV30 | CAWSGGIWADTQYF
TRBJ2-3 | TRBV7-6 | CASSLRLRSRGSTDTQYF
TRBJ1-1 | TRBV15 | CATSRGSAVNTEAFF
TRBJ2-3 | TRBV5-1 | CASNSLFDSSTDTQYF
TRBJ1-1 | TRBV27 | CASSPLGQGSTEAFF
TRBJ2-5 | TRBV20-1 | CSARGGTSGRVREETQYF
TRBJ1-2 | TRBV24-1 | CATSDQTGPYGYTF
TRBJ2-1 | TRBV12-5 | CASGLDRPRGEQFF
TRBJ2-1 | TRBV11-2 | CASSLGTSSGYNEQFF
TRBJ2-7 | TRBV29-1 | CSVGYMTYEQYF
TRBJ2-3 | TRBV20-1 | CSRIGNTDTQYF
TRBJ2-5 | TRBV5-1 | CASSWRGFQETQYF
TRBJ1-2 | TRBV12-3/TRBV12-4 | CASSETGANYGYTF
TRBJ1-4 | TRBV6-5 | CASRRNGRYEKLFF
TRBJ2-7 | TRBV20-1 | CSAHESGTSGYYEQYF
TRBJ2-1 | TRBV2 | CASRHDRIEQFF
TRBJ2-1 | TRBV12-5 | CASGLVPNSGSRQFF
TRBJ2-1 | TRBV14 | CASSQGGLFYNEQFF
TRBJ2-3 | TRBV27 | CASSLGGKRGEDTQYF
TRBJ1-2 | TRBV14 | CASSLGQEFYGYTF
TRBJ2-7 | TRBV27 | CASRGGDSPYEQYF
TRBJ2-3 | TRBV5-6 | CASSLERWPRRTDTQYF
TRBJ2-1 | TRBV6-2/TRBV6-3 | CASSFTSLILRFF
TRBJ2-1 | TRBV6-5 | CASSYFSGVGNSNEQFF
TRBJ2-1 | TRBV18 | CASSPSLAGGPNEQFF